This T cell receptor (beta chain) was captured by sequencing in a study of cytomegalovirus exposure and HLA in healthy donors. The PCR employed 60 Vbeta primers together with 13 Jbeta primers. Produced via immunoSEQ multiplex PCR; TCRdb's table is partial and in-frame only. This sample's table reports roughly 100,000 clones. CDR3 size: 17 residues. The germline V gene encodes CDR1 SGHRS and CDR2 YFSETQ. V was cut by 0 bases and J by 0 bases, with 13 bases left in between. This receptor was taken from a man aged 50 to 59 in good health and CMV-seronegative. Sequences were obtained from PBMCs. The chain joins TRBV5-1 to TRBJ1-3, with D uncertain. The DNA of the CDR3 is TGCGCCAGCAGCTTGGATGGCTCAACCTCCTCTGGAAACACCATATATTTT. Translation gives CASSLDGSTSSGNTIYF.